Each of the 9 T cell receptor beta chains below was sequenced from the same sample in a study of CD8 T cells in Susac syndrome. RNA, at about 0.45 to 1 ug, was reverse transcribed with random hexamers. TCRdb called the immunoSEQ multiplex PCR reads again in MiXCR, with one record for every CDR3 protein. The data hold about 210,000 distinct CDR3 sequences, with approximately 94% observed a single time. The sequenced material came from CD4+ T cells from PBMCs. The receptors shown here come from a human donor with Susac syndrome.

This chain uses TRBV20-1 with TRBJ2-7, with TRBD2 identical over 9 bases. Germline-derived CDR1 and CDR2 are DFQATT and SNEGSKA (reference sequence). The CDR3 contains 14 residues. The V and J ends lost 4 bases and 0 bases, in that order; junction bases with no gene match: 4. The CDR3 DNA sequence: TGCAGTGCTACTAGCGGGACAATCTCCTACGAGCAGTACTTC. Encoded protein: CSATSGTISYEQYF.

The chain joins TRBV30 to TRBJ1-6; D is possibly TRBD1 (6 bases). The germline gives CDR1 GTSNPN, CDR2 SVGIG (reference sequence). CDR3 length: 14 residues. V was shortened by 2 bases and J by 7 bases, with 12 bases between the two germline ends. The CDR3 DNA reads TGTGCCTGGAGTTCCCAGGGGTACAATTCACCCCTCCACTTT. This sequence encodes CAWSSQGYNSPLHF.

The chain uses TRBV19 and TRBJ1-5; D unclear. The CDR3 is 14 amino acids. V was clipped by 5 bases and J by 4 bases, with 12 bases between them. Germline V gene data show CDR1 as LNHDA and CDR2 as SQIVND (reference sequence). The CDR3, as DNA: TGTGCCAGTAGTCCGCACATCACAAATCAGCCCCAGCATTTT. Its translation: CASSPHITNQPQHF.

The V and J genes are TRBV7-9 and TRBJ1-6, with D unresolved. From germline, CDR1 is SEHNR and CDR2 FQNEAQ (reference sequence). V lost 5 bases to trimming and J lost 6 bases, with 20 bases between them. CDR3 length: 17 residues. CDR3 protein: CASSPFSSWGSNSPLHF. The CDR3 region has the DNA TGTGCCAGCAGCCCCTTTTCAAGTTGGGGTTCTAATTCACCCCTCCACTTT.

The chain combines TRBV5-1 with TRBJ2-7; 10 nucleotides match TRBD1. This CDR3 is built from 15 residues. Germline V CDR1 and CDR2: SGHRS, YFSETQ. Losses at the gene ends were 4 bases for V and 2 bases for J; bases not matched to a gene: 6. The CDR3 DNA reads as TGCGCCAGCAGCCTTACCGGGACAGGGGCCTACGAGCAGTACTTC. Its protein product is CASSLTGTGAYEQYF.

The chain has TRBV7-8 and TRBJ2-1, with a possible D match to TRBD1 (6 bases). CDR1 is SGHVS and CDR2 is FQNEAQ in the germline V gene. Between the trimmed V and J ends, which lost 5 bases and 1 base, there was a span of 15 bases. This CDR3 has 16 amino acids. This chain's CDR3 is CASSVTGTLSYNEQFF. The CDR3 DNA is TGTGCCAGCAGCGTAACAGGGACATTATCCTACAATGAGCAGTTCTTC.

This chain uses TRBV6-5 with TRBJ1-4; D gene uncertain. V shed 6 bases and J shed 0 bases, with 5 bases lying between them. The V gene's germline CDR1 is MNHEY and CDR2 SVGAGI. The CDR3 is 13 amino acids. CDR3 loop: CASRDSTNEKLFF. CDR3 bases: TGTGCCAGCAGGGACTCAACTAATGAAAAACTGTTTTTT.

The V and J genes are TRBV5-1 and TRBJ2-5, with D uncertain. Germline CDR1 SGHRS, CDR2 YFSETQ. The CDR3 is 13 residues long. The V and J ends lost 0 bases and 3 bases respectively, with 6 bases between them. The CDR3 sequence: CASSLVDEETQYF. The CDR3 bases are TGCGCCAGCAGCTTGGTTGACGAAGAGACCCAGTACTTC. The full variable domain, its missing parts supplied by reference TRBV5-1 and TRBJ2-5, is KAGVTQTPRYLIKTRGQQVTLSCSPISGHRSVSWYQQTPGQGLQFLFEYFSETQRNKGNFPGRFSGRQFSNSRSEMNVSTLELGDSALYLCASSLVDEETQYFGPGTRLLVL.

The chain links TRBV30 to TRBJ1-4, with 8 bases identical to TRBD1. V was clipped by 3 bases and J by 8 bases; unmatched bases: 11. The CDR3 has 15 amino acids. The germline V gene has CDR1 GTSNPN and CDR2 SVGIG (reference sequence). This chain's CDR3 is CAWSRSPGGEEKLFF. DNA of the CDR3: TGTGCCTGGAGCCGAAGTCCAGGGGGCGAAGAAAAACTGTTTTTT.